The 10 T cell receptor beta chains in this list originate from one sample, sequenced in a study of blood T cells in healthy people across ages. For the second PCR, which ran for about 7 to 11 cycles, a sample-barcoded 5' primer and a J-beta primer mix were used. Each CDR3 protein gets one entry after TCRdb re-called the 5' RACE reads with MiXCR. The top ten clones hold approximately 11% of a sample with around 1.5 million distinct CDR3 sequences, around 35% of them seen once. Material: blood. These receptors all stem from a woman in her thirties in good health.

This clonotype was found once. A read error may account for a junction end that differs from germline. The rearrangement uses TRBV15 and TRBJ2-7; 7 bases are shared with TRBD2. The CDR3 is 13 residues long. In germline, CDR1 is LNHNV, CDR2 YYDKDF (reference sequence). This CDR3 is CATSRGGSYERYF. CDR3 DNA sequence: TGTGCCACCAGCAGAGGCGGGAGCTACGAGCGGTACTTC.

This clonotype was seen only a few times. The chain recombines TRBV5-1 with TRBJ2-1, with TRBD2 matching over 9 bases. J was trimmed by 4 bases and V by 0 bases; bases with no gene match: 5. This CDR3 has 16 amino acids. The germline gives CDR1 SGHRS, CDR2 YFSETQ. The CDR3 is CASSLVPAGGYNEQFF. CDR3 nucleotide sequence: TGCGCCAGCAGCTTGGTTCCAGCGGGGGGTTACAATGAGCAGTTCTTC.

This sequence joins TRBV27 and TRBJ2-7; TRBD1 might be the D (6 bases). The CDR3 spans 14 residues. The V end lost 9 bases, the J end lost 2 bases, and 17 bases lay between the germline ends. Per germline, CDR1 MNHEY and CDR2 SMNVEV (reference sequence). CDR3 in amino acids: CASTPIGGPYEQYF. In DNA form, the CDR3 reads TGTGCCAGTACACCAATAGGGGGTCCCTACGAGCAGTACTTC.

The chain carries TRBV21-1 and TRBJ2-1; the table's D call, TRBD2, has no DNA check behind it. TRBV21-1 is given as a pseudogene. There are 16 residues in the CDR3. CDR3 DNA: TGTGCCAGCAGCAAGAACCCTAGCGGAAGTACCCATGAGCAGTTCTTC. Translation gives CASSKNPSGSTHEQFF.

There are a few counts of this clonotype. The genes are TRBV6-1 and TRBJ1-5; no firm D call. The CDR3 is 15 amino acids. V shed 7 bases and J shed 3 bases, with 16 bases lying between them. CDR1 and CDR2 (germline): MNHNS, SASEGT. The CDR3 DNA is TGTGCCAGCAACCTGGACCGGCAGATCAATCAGCCCCAGCATTTT. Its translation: CASNLDRQINQPQHF.

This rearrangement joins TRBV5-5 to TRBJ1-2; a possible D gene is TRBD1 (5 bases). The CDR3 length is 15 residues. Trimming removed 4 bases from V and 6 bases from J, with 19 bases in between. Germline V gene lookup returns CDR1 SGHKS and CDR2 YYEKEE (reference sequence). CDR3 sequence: CASSVTEGIENGYTF. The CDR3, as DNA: TGTGCCAGCAGCGTCACCGAGGGGATTGAGAATGGCTACACCTTC. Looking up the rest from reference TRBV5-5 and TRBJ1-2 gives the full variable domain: DAGVTQSPTHLIKTRGQQVTLRCSPISGHKSVSWYQQVLGQGPQFIFQYYEKEERGRGNFPDRFSARQFPNYSSELNVNALLLGDSALYLCASSVTEGIENGYTFGSGTRLTVV.

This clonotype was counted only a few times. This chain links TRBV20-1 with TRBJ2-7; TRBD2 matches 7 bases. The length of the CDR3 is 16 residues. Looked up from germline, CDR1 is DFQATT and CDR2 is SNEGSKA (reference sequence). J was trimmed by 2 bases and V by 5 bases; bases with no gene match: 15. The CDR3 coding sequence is TGCAGTGCTGGGGGTCCTTCTAGCGGTTCTACCTACGAGCAGTACTTC. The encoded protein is CSAGGPSSGSTYEQYF.

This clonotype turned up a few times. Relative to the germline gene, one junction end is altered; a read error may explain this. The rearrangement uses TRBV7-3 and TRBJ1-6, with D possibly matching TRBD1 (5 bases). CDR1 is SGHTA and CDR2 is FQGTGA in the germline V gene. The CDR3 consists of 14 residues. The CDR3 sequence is CASSLGGYTSPLHF. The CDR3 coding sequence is TGTGCCAGCAGCTTAGGGGGGTATACTTCACCCCTCCACTTT.

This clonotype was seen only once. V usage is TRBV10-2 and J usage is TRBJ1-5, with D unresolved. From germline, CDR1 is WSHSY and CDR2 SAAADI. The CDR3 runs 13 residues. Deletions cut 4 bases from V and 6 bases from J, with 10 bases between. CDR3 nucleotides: TGCGCCAGCAGTGCTAAGGGCGGTCAGCCCCAGCATTTT. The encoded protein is CASSAKGGQPQHF.

Written as DNA, the CDR3 is TGCAGTGCACTGAGGACAGAACCGTACGAGCAGTACTTC. Translated, it gives CSALRTEPYEQYF. The chain uses TRBV20-1 and TRBJ2-7; possibly TRBD1 for D (6 bases). With 6 bases removed from V and 4 bases from J, the gap between germline ends came to 16 bases. This CDR3 is built from 13 residues. From germline, CDR1 is DFQATT and CDR2 SNEGSKA (reference sequence).